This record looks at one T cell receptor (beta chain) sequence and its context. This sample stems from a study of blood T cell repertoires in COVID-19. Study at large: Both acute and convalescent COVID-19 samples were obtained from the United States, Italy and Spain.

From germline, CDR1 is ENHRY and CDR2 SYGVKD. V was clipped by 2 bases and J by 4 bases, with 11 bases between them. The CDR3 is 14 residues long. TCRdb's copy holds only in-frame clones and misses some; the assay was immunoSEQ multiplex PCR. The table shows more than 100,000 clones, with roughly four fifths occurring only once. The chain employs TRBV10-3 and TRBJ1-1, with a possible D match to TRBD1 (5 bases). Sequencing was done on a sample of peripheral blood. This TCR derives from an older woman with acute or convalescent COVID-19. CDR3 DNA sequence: TGTGCCATCAGTGAGGGCAGGGTGGTCACTGAAGCTTTCTTT. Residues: CAISEGRVVTEAFF.